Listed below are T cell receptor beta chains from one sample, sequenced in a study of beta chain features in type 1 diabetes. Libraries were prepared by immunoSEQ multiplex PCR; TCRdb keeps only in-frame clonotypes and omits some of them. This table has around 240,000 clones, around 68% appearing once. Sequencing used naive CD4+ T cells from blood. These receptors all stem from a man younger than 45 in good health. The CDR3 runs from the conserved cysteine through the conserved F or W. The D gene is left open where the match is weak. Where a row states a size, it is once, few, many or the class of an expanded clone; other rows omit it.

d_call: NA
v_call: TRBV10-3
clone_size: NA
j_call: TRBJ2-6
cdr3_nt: TGTGCCATCGGGAGAACAGGAAAAAGCTCTGGGGCCAACGTCCTGACTTTC
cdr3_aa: CAIGRTGKSSGANVLTF

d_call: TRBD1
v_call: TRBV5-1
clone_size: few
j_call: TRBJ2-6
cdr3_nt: TGCGCCAGCAGCTCTAGAGACAGGGTAAACTCTGGGGCCAACGTCCTGACTTTC
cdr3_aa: CASSSRDRVNSGANVLTF

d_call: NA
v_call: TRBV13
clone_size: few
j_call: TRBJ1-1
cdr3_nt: TGTGCCAGCAGCTTAGAAAGCGGAGGGGCGAACACTGAAGCTTTCTTT
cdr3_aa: CASSLESGGANTEAFF

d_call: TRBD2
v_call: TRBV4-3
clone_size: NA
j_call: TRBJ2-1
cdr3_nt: TGCGCCAGCAGCCGACTAGCGGGGGATGAGCAGTTCTTC
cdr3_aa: CASSRLAGDEQFF

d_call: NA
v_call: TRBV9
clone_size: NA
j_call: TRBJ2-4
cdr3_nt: TGTGCCAGCAGCGTAGCCCCGGGAGACTCCTTAGCCAAAAACATTCAGTACTTC
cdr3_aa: CASSVAPGDSLAKNIQYF

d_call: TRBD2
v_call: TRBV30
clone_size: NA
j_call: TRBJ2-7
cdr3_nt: TGTGCCTGGAGTAATAAGGGACTAGCGGGGGGCCGCAGCTCCTACGAGCAGTACTTC
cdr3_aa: CAWSNKGLAGGRSSYEQYF

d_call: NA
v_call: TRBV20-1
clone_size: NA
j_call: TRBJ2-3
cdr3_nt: TGCAGTGCTCAAAGGACAGATACGCAGTATTTT
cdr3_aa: CSAQRTDTQYF

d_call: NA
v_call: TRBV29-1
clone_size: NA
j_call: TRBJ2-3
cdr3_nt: TGCAGCGTTGTAGGGATTCACACAGATACGCAGTATTTT
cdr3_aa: CSVVGIHTDTQYF

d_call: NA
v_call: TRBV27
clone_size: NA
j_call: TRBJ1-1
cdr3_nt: TGTGCCAGCAGTTTGCAGGGCGACACTGAAGCTTTCTTT
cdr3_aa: CASSLQGDTEAFF

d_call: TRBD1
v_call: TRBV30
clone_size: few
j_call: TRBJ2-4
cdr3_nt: TGTGCCTGGAAGGGGGACAGGGGAGGCAAAAACATTCAGTACTTC
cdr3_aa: CAWKGDRGGKNIQYF

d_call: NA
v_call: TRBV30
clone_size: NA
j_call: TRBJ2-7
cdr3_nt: TGTGCCTGGAAGGACCAGTCCTACGAGCAGTACTTC
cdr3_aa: CAWKDQSYEQYF

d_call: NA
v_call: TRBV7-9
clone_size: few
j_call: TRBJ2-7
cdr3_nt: TGTGCCAGCAGCTTAATAGTGCGGGGTAGCGCCTACGAGCAGTACTTC
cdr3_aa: CASSLIVRGSAYEQYF